Listed below are T cell receptor beta chains from one sample, sequenced in a study of blood T cell repertoires in COVID-19. The method was immunoSEQ multiplex PCR; TCRdb's version includes in-frame clones alone and lacks a portion of them. Here the sample spans approximately 310,000 clones, about nine tenths being singletons. The material sequenced was PBMCs or T cells enriched from blood (not recorded which). The receptor set was obtained from a man aged 60 to 75 who had recovered from COVID-19. Both conserved end residues are part of each CDR3. The order of the fields is CDR3 length, clone size, D gene, J gene, V gene, CDR3 protein, CDR3 DNA. D genes are given only for firm matches. The listing skips clone size in some rows; elsewhere it reads once, few, many or a size class.

15 NA NA TRBJ1-2 TRBV5-1 CASSLDQSGETGYTF TGCGCCAGCAGCTTGGACCAATCAGGGGAGACTGGCTACACCTTC
16 NA NA TRBJ2-2 TRBV21-1 CASSKDLGQSRGELFF TGTGCCAGCAGCAAAGATCTGGGACAGAGTCGCGGGGAGCTGTTTTTT
15 NA NA TRBJ2-2 TRBV18 CASSPSQGRAGELFF TGTGCCAGCTCACCAAGCCAGGGAAGGGCCGGGGAGCTGTTTTTT
14 NA NA TRBJ2-1 TRBV7-2 CASSFGQSDNEQFF TGTGCCAGCAGCTTCGGACAGTCAGACAATGAGCAGTTCTTC
15 NA TRBD2 TRBJ2-7 TRBV7-2 CASSLEAGAAYEQYF TGTGCCAGCAGCTTAGAGGCGGGAGCCGCTTACGAGCAGTACTTC
17 NA TRBD2 TRBJ2-1 TRBV5-1 CASSLGLAESSYNEQFF TGCGCCAGCAGCTTGGGGCTAGCGGAGAGCTCCTACAATGAGCAGTTCTTC
15 NA NA TRBJ2-3 TRBV7-9 CASSSQDSSTDTQYF TGTGCCAGCAGCTCACAGGATTCTAGCACAGATACGCAGTATTTT
13 NA TRBD2 TRBJ2-2 TRBV12-5 CASGAGGAGELFF TGTGCTAGTGGAGCGGGAGGCGCCGGGGAGCTGTTTTTT
13 NA NA TRBJ2-3 TRBV10-3 CAISEGGPDTQYF TGTGCCATCAGTGAGGGCGGCCCAGATACGCAGTATTTT
16 NA NA TRBJ2-1 TRBV7-2 CASSFLGGNSYNEQFF TGTGCCAGCAGCTTCCTCGGCGGGAATTCCTACAATGAGCAGTTCTTC
15 NA NA TRBJ1-5 TRBV5-6 CASSLNGRDNQPQHF TGTGCCAGCAGCTTGAATGGGCGGGACAATCAGCCCCAGCATTTT
14 NA TRBD1 TRBJ2-1 TRBV14 CASSSGQIYNEQFF TGTGCCAGCAGCTCGGGACAGATCTACAATGAGCAGTTCTTC
13 NA TRBD2 TRBJ2-7 TRBV6-5 CASALAGSYEQYF TGTGCCAGCGCCTTAGCGGGGTCCTACGAGCAGTACTTC
15 NA NA TRBJ2-5 TRBV7-2 CASSYVGVNVETQYF TGTGCCAGCAGCTATGTGGGAGTGAACGTGGAGACCCAGTACTTC
18 NA TRBD1 TRBJ1-1 TRBV11-2 CASKPSLGQGMMNTEAFF TGTGCCAGCAAACCGTCGTTGGGACAGGGGATGATGAACACTGAAGCTTTCTTT
15 NA TRBD1 TRBJ1-4 TRBV19 CASSADRLENEKLFF TGTGCCAGTAGTGCGGACAGGTTGGAGAATGAAAAACTGTTTTTT
15 NA NA TRBJ2-7 TRBV5-6 CASSAGRQVSYEQYF TGTGCCAGCAGTGCAGGGAGACAGGTCTCCTACGAGCAGTACTTC
18 NA TRBD1 TRBJ2-3 TRBV4-2 CASSQEVPGQGREDTQYF TGTGCCAGCAGCCAAGAAGTCCCGGGACAGGGACGTGAAGATACGCAGTATTTT
19 NA TRBD1 TRBJ2-6 TRBV2 CASSQITTGGASGANVLTF TGTGCCAGCAGTCAAATCACCACAGGGGGCGCTTCTGGGGCCAACGTCCTGACTTTC
13 NA NA TRBJ2-2 TRBV7-2 CASSLDGIGELFF TGTGCCAGCAGCTTAGACGGGATCGGGGAGCTGTTTTTT
16 NA NA TRBJ2-7 TRBV14 CASSQEMKGLTYEQYF TGTGCCAGCAGCCAAGAAATGAAGGGGTTAACCTACGAGCAGTACTTC
16 NA NA TRBJ1-4 TRBV25-1 CASSEHSRQTNEKLFF TGTGCCAGCAGTGAACACTCTCGACAGACTAATGAAAAACTGTTTTTT
17 NA TRBD2 TRBJ2-2 TRBV5-1 CASSLTTSIANTGELFF TGCGCCAGCAGCCTCACGACTAGCATCGCGAACACCGGGGAGCTGTTTTTT
18 NA TRBD2 TRBJ2-7 TRBV20-1 CSASWDLVLAGEEYEQYF TGCAGTGCTAGTTGGGATTTGGTACTAGCGGGAGAGGAATACGAGCAGTACTTC
14 NA TRBD1 TRBJ2-7 TRBV25-1 CASYPGTGPNEQYF TGTGCCAGTTACCCCGGGACAGGGCCGAACGAGCAGTACTTC
15 NA NA TRBJ2-6 TRBV3-1/TRBV3-2 CASSQFGVGANVLTF TGTGCCAGCAGCCAATTCGGGGTCGGGGCCAACGTCCTGACTTTC
17 once NA TRBJ2-6 TRBV5-1 CASSLAVEGAGANVLTF TGCGCCAGCAGCTTGGCCGTCGAGGGGGCTGGGGCCAACGTCCTGACTTTC
12 NA NA TRBJ2-3 TRBV19 CASNAGRDTQYF TGTGCCAGTAATGCAGGGAGGGATACGCAGTATTTT
12 NA NA TRBJ2-3 TRBV6-4 CATYPGSDTQYF TGTGCCACCTACCCAGGGTCGGATACGCAGTATTTT
14 NA TRBD1 TRBJ2-3 TRBV6-5 CASSSDRGSDTQYF TGTGCCAGCAGTTCGGACAGGGGTTCAGATACGCAGTATTTT
17 once TRBD2 TRBJ2-1 TRBV9 CASSVATGAGGVNEQFF TGTGCCAGCAGCGTAGCTACTGGGGCGGGAGGAGTTAATGAGCAGTTCTTC